The TCR beta chain described here comes from a study of post-analysis software for immune sequencing data. Study as a whole: Recorded disease courses covered relapsing-remitting, secondary progressive and progressive-relapsing multiple sclerosis. Some patients had no subtype annotation.

CDR1 SGHTA and CDR2 FQGTGA come from the germline V gene. V was pared by 4 bases and J by 11 bases, with 32 bases between. The CDR3 loop spans 18 amino acids. General study points: When compared against controls, multiple sclerosis patients showed significantly lower normalized Chao1 diversity. Elevated frequency relative to controls characterized several TRBV segments in patients, TRBV5-6, TRBV5-1 and TRBV20-1 among them.

As concerns this clonotype: The antigen remains unidentified.

Presence of unique molecular identifiers characterized the TCR beta cDNA libraries. Starting from approximately 1 to 10 million T cells, the study yielded approximately 460,000 cDNA molecules. MiXCR, applied by TCRdb to the PCR reads, yields one record per CDR3 protein. This table holds roughly 430,000 distinct CDR3 sequences, 30% to 40% found once. The material sequenced was blood. The rearrangement joins TRBV7-3 to TRBJ2-5; perhaps TRBD2 as D (6 bases). This sequence originates from a girl aged 2 to 10 with multiple sclerosis. This CDR3 is CASSSPPGLASSYNEQYF. DNA of the CDR3: TGTGCCAGCAGCTCGCCTCCGGGACTGGCTTCCTCCTACAATGAGCAGTACTTC.